Following are 24 T cell receptor beta chains from one sample sequenced in a study of blood T cell repertoires in COVID-19. Clones were sequenced by immunoSEQ multiplex PCR, and TCRdb holds only the in-frame ones, with some missing. The table has tens of thousands of clones, 87% seen once; the top ten hold 5% to 7.5%. Source material: peripheral blood. These TCRs come from a woman aged 45-59 years with acute or convalescent COVID-19.

The V call is TRBV2, the J call TRBJ1-6; D is uncertain. The V gene's germline CDR1 is SNHLY and CDR2 FYNNEI. The CDR3 runs 14 residues. V was pared by 11 bases and J by 10 bases, with 21 bases between. CDR3 in amino acids: CASTGDTAGSPLHF. The CDR3 DNA follows: TGTGCCTCAACGGGAGACACGGCCGGATCACCCCTCCACTTT.

This clone was seen just once. The chain joins TRBV4-2 to TRBJ1-1, with D unclear. Deletions cut 2 bases from V and 6 bases from J, with 13 bases between. The germline gives CDR1 LGHNA, CDR2 YNFKEQ. This CDR3 is built from 14 residues. The CDR3 sequence: CASSQRRLLAEAFF. CDR3 nucleotide sequence: TGTGCCAGCAGCCAAAGGCGGCTGTTAGCTGAAGCTTTCTTT.

This chain uses TRBV28 with TRBJ1-3, with 7 bases fitting TRBD1. Germline values: CDR1 MDHEN, CDR2 SYDVKM. The length of the CDR3 is 15 residues. J lost 1 base, V lost 6 bases, and 6 bases had no gene match. CDR3 bases: TGTGCCAGCAGACCCCGGACAGGATCTGGAAACACCATATATTTT. Translation: CASRPRTGSGNTIYF.

The chain carries TRBV7-3 and TRBJ1-1; weak D call: TRBD1 (5 bases). This CDR3 is 14 amino acids long. From germline, CDR1 is SGHTA and CDR2 FQGTGA. The V end lost 5 bases, the J end lost 4 bases, and 14 bases lay between the germline ends. CDR3 protein: CASSPRGSGTEAFF. The DNA for the CDR3 is TGTGCCAGCAGCCCAAGGGGCTCGGGCACTGAAGCTTTCTTT.

The chain couples TRBV7-8 to TRBJ2-7; no clear D. Trimming took off 1 base at V and 0 bases at J, with 7 bases between the two ends. This CDR3 has 14 amino acids. The germline CDR1 and CDR2 sequences are SGHVS and FQNEAQ. The DNA of the CDR3 is TGTGCCAGCAGCTTAGAACGGTACTCCTACGAGCAGTACTTC. Translation: CASSLERYSYEQYF. Based on the CDR3 plus reference TRBV7-8 and TRBJ2-7, the full variable domain is GAGVSQSPRYKVAKRGQDVALRCDPISGHVSLFWYQQALGQGPEFLTYFQNEAQLDKSGLPSDRFFAERPEGSVSTLKIQRTQQEDSAVYLCASSLERYSYEQYFGPGTRLTVT.

The gene calls are TRBV5-1 and TRBJ1-4; possible D gene TRBD1, 6 bases. Trimming stripped 7 bases from V and 0 bases from J, with 13 bases between. CDR1 is SGHRS and CDR2 is YFSETQ in the germline V gene. The CDR3 is 15 amino acids. The CDR3 region is CASAPWTATNEKLFF. In DNA, the CDR3 is TGCGCCAGCGCGCCCTGGACAGCAACTAATGAAAAACTGTTTTTT.

The chain carries TRBV6-1 and TRBJ2-1; TRBD2 matches 12 bases. The junction had 6 bases not matched to a gene; V was cut back by 4 bases and J by 5 bases. The CDR3 covers 16 residues. Germline lookup yields CDR1 MNHNS and CDR2 SASEGT. CDR3: CASSGRRLAGDNEQFF. CDR3 in DNA: TGTGCCAGCAGTGGTCGGCGACTAGCGGGGGACAATGAGCAGTTCTTC.

The V and J genes are TRBV6-5 and TRBJ1-1; no reliable D call. V lost 0 bases and J lost 2, with 13 bases in between. Per germline, CDR1 MNHEY and CDR2 SVGAGI. CDR3 length: 16 amino acids. CDR3 sequence: CASSYSSAHPNTEAFF. DNA for the CDR3: TGTGCCAGCAGTTACTCGAGTGCGCACCCCAACACTGAAGCTTTCTTT.

The chain carries TRBV7-3 and TRBJ2-5; possibly TRBD2 for D (6 bases). Trimming removed 5 bases from V and 5 bases from J, with 12 bases in between. Germline V lookup: CDR1 SGHTA, CDR2 FQGTGA. There are 13 residues in the CDR3. CDR3 loop: CASSLNAGETQYF. The CDR3 coding sequence is TGTGCCAGCAGCCTCAACGCGGGGGAGACCCAGTACTTC.

The chain links TRBV28 to TRBJ1-4; TRBD1 might be the D (5 bases). V lost 4 bases to trimming and J lost 6 bases, with 15 bases between them. Germline values: CDR1 MDHEN, CDR2 SYDVKM. This CDR3 is 15 amino acids long. The CDR3 reads CASSSNLAGDEKLFF. CDR3 nucleotides: TGTGCCAGCAGTTCTAACCTGGCGGGGGATGAAAAACTGTTTTTT.

The V gene is TRBV5-1, the J gene TRBJ2-7; 7 nucleotides agree with TRBD1. J was trimmed by 0 bases and V by 4 bases; bases with no gene match: 4. Germline V gene sequence: CDR1 SGHRS, CDR2 YFSETQ. This CDR3 has 14 residues. The CDR3 nucleotides are TGCGCCAGCAGCCCGGGACAGAGCTCCTACGAGCAGTACTTC. Its translation: CASSPGQSSYEQYF.

The V call is TRBV19, the J call TRBJ2-3, with 7 bases lining up with TRBD1. With 8 bases clipped from V and 1 base from J, the junction kept 9 bases outside the gene matches. Germline V gene lookup returns CDR1 LNHDA and CDR2 SQIVND (reference sequence). The CDR3 covers 15 residues. This CDR3 reads CASGQGGTGTDTQYF. In nucleotides, the CDR3 is TGTGCCAGTGGGCAAGGGGGCACGGGCACAGATACGCAGTATTTT.

The DNA of the CDR3 is TGTGCCAGCTCACTCCAGACAGGGACCAAAGCTAACTATGGCTACACCTTC. Residues: CASSLQTGTKANYGYTF. The rearrangement joins TRBV18 to TRBJ1-2; 7 bases map to TRBD1. The germline V gene has CDR1 KGHSH and CDR2 LQKENI. The CDR3 spans 17 residues. J was trimmed by 0 bases and V by 4 bases; bases with no gene match: 11. The full variable domain, rest sourced from reference TRBV18 and TRBJ1-2, is NAGVMQNPRHLVRRRGQEARLRCSPMKGHSHVYWYRQLPEEGLKFMVYLQKENIIDESGMPKERFSAEFPKEGPSILRIQQVVRGDSAAYFCASSLQTGTKANYGYTFGSGTRLTVV.

The V call is TRBV27, the J call TRBJ2-3; 7 nucleotides agree with TRBD2. The CDR3 contains 13 residues. Germline V gives CDR1 MNHEY, CDR2 SMNVEV (reference sequence). Trimming took 5 bases from V and 3 from J; bases not matched to a gene: 2. CDR3 sequence reads: CASSNSGTDTQYF. CDR3 nucleotide sequence: TGTGCCAGCAGTAATAGCGGGACAGATACGCAGTATTTT.

This clone was observed a few times. The chain is built from TRBV15 and TRBJ2-7, with TRBD1 matching over 11 bases. J gave up 3 bases and V 1 base, and 2 bases lay outside the gene matches. This CDR3 comprises 15 residues. Germline CDR1 and CDR2: LNHNV and YYDKDF (reference sequence). The CDR3 DNA is TGTGCCACCAGCAGAGGGGGGACAGGGGGCTACGAGCAGTACTTC. Protein product: CATSRGGTGGYEQYF.

This clone was recorded once. The rearrangement uses TRBV7-8 and TRBJ1-5, with a weak D call TRBD1 (6 bases). The length of the CDR3 is 15 residues. Trimming shortened V by 2 bases and J by 5 bases, and 13 bases separated the two germline ends. CDR1 is SGHVS, CDR2 FQNEAQ, per germline. The CDR3: CASSLRAGVHQPQHF. In DNA form, the CDR3 reads TGTGCCAGCAGCTTACGGGCAGGGGTGCATCAGCCCCAGCATTTT. The whole variable domain, filled in from reference TRBV7-8 and TRBJ1-5, reads GAGVSQSPRYKVAKRGQDVALRCDPISGHVSLFWYQQALGQGPEFLTYFQNEAQLDKSGLPSDRFFAERPEGSVSTLKIQRTQQEDSAVYLCASSLRAGVHQPQHFGDGTRLSIL.

The chain recombines TRBV6-5 with TRBJ2-1; TRBD2 aligns across 9 bases. The CDR3 consists of 16 residues. Germline loops: CDR1 MNHEY, CDR2 SVGAGI. With V trimmed by 0 bases and J by 2 bases, 2 bases remained unmatched. CDR3 sequence: CASSYSGGRAYNEQFF. DNA of the CDR3: TGTGCCAGCAGTTACTCCGGCGGGAGGGCCTACAATGAGCAGTTCTTC.

This clone came up once. The chain carries TRBV5-5 and TRBJ1-1, with 7 bases fitting TRBD1. Looked up from germline, CDR1 is SGHKS and CDR2 is YYEKEE (reference sequence). Germline trimming cut 3 bases from V and 5 bases from J; bases unmatched to any gene: 7. The CDR3 extends over 14 amino acids. For the CDR3, the DNA is TGTGCCAGCAGCTCAGACAGGGCTTGGACTGAAGCTTTCTTT. Amino acids: CASSSDRAWTEAFF.

The V and J genes are TRBV5-4 and TRBJ2-3; 10 positions agree with TRBD2. With 5 bases clipped from V and 0 bases from J, the junction kept 6 bases outside the gene matches. The CDR3 extends over 16 amino acids. Germline values: CDR1 SGHNT, CDR2 YYREEE (reference sequence). The CDR3: CASRPELAGSTDTQYF. The CDR3 DNA follows: TGTGCCAGCAGGCCCGAACTAGCGGGAAGCACAGATACGCAGTATTTT.

This chain links TRBV19 with TRBJ1-1; D is unclear. V lost 3 bases to trimming and J lost 2 bases, with 13 bases between them. CDR1 and CDR2 (germline): LNHDA, SQIVND (reference sequence). The CDR3 extends over 15 amino acids. CDR3 region: CASSIQSAGNTEAFF. The CDR3 region has the DNA TGTGCCAGTAGTATCCAGTCGGCGGGAAACACTGAAGCTTTCTTT.

The chain joins TRBV28 to TRBJ1-1, with D possibly TRBD1 on 5 matching bases. The V end was cut by 3 bases, the J end by 0 bases, with 14 bases between. This CDR3 has 16 amino acids. Germline CDR1 and CDR2: MDHEN and SYDVKM. The CDR3 is CASSFHQRQMNTEAFF. The CDR3 DNA follows: TGTGCCAGCAGTTTTCATCAAAGACAGATGAACACTGAAGCTTTCTTT.

The chain recombines TRBV6-5 with TRBJ1-2, with 7 bases aligning to TRBD1. CDR1 is MNHEY and CDR2 is SVGAGI in the germline V gene. This CDR3 is built from 13 residues. J was trimmed by 3 bases and V by 10 bases; bases with no gene match: 8. CDR3 amino acids: CATHPGQYYGYTF. The DNA of the CDR3 is TGTGCCACCCACCCGGGACAGTACTATGGCTACACCTTC.

The sample holds a few counts of this clone. The chain links TRBV5-5 to TRBJ2-1, with D maybe TRBD2 (6 bases). Germline CDR1 SGHKS, CDR2 YYEKEE (reference sequence). This CDR3 has 17 residues. Trimming took off 3 bases at V and 0 bases at J, with 16 bases between the two ends. The CDR3 sequence is CASSSRIGGSSYNEQFF. The CDR3 bases are TGTGCCAGCAGCTCCCGCATCGGGGGAAGCTCCTACAATGAGCAGTTCTTC. The complete variable domain, with remaining parts taken from reference TRBV5-5 and TRBJ2-1, reads DAGVTQSPTHLIKTRGQQVTLRCSPISGHKSVSWYQQVLGQGPQFIFQYYEKEERGRGNFPDRFSARQFPNYSSELNVNALLLGDSALYLCASSSRIGGSSYNEQFFGPGTRLTVL.

The chain is built from TRBV27 and TRBJ2-7; TRBD2 matches 7 bases. Germline loops: CDR1 MNHEY, CDR2 SMNVEV (reference sequence). Trimming at V came to 6 bases and at J to 1 base, leaving 12 bases not matched to a gene. The CDR3 runs to 16 residues. CDR3 region: CASSQRAGRVSYEQYF. In nucleotides, the CDR3 is TGTGCCAGCAGCCAAAGGGCGGGGAGGGTATCCTACGAGCAGTACTTC.